This paragraph covers one TCR beta chain sequence. The data derive from a study of blood T cell repertoires in COVID-19. V lost 4 bases and J 7 bases, leaving 13 bases between the germline ends. The CDR3 loop spans 12 amino acids. The V gene's germline CDR1 is GTSNPN and CDR2 SVGIG (reference sequence). Clones were read by immunoSEQ multiplex PCR, and TCRdb kept only the in-frame ones, dropping some. The sample yields roughly 200,000 clones, around nine tenths seen once. The receptor was derived from a man aged 40-55 years with active or convalescent COVID-19. The genes are TRBV30 and TRBJ1-2; TRBD1 might be the D (5 bases). Sequenced: peripheral blood. CDR3 nucleotide sequence: TGTGCCTGGAATCAGGGCCTGGGTGGCTACACCTTC. Its protein is CAWNQGLGGYTF.